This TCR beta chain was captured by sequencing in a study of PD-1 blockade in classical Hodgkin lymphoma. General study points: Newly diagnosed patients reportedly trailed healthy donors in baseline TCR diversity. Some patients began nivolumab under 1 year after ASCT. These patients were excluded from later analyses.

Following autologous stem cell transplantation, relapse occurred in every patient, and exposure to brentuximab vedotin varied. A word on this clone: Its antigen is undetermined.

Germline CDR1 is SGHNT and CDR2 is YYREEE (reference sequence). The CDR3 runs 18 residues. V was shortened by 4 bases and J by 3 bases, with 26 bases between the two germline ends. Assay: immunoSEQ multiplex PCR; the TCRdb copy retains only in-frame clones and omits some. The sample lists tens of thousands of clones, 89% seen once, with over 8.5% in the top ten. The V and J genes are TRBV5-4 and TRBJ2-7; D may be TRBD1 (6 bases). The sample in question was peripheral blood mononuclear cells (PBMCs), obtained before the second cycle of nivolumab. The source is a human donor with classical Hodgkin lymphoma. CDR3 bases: TGTGCCAGCAGCCTGGGGGCCCCACACGCCGGGACAAACTACGAGCAGTACTTC. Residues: CASSLGAPHAGTNYEQYF.